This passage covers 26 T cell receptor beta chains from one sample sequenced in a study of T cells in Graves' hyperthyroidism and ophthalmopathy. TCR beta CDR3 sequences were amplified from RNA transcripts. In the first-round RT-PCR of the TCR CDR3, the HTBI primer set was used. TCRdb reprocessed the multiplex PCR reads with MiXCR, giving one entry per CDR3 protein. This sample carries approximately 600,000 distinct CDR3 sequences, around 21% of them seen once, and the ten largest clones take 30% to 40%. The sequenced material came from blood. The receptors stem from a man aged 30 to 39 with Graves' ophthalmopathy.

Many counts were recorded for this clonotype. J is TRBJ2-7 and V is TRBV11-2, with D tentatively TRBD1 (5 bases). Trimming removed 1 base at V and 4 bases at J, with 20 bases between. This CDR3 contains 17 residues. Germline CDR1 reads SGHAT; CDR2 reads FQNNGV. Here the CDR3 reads CASSLVSQGYARYEQYF. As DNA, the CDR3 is TGTGCCAGCAGCTTAGTTAGTCAGGGCTACGCAAGATACGAGCAGTACTTC. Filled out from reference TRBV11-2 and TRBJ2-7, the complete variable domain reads EAGVAQSPRYKIIEKRQSVAFWCNPISGHATLYWYQQILGQGPKLLIQFQNNGVVDDSQLPKDRFSAERLKGVDSTLKIQPAKLEDSAVYLCASSLVSQGYARYEQYFGPGTRLTVT.

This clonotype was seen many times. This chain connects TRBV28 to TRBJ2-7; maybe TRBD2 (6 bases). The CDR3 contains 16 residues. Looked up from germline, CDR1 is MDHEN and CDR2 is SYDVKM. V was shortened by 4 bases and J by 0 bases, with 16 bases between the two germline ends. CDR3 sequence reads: CASSSILAPISYEQYF. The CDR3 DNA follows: TGTGCCAGCAGTTCTATACTAGCACCAATCTCCTACGAGCAGTACTTC. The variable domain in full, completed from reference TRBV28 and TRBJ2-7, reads DVKVTQSSRYLVKRTGEKVFLECVQDMDHENMFWYRQDPGLGLRLIYFSYDVKMKEKGDIPEGYSVSREKKERFSLILESASTNQTSMYLCASSSILAPISYEQYFGPGTRLTVT.

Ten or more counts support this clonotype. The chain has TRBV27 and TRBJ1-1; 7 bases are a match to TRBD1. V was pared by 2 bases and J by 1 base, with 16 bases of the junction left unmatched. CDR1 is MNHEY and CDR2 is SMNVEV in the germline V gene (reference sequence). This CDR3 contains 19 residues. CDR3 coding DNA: TGTGCCAGCAGTTTAAGCCCCCCCACGACAGGGTGGGCGAACACTGAAGCTTTCTTT. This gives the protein CASSLSPPTTGWANTEAFF.

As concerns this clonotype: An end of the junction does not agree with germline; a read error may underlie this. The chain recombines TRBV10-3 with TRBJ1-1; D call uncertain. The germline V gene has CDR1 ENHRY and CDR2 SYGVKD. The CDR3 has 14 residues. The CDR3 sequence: CASANPQTNTGAFF. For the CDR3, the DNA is TGTGCCAGCGCAAATCCACAGACGAACACTGGAGCTTTCTTT.

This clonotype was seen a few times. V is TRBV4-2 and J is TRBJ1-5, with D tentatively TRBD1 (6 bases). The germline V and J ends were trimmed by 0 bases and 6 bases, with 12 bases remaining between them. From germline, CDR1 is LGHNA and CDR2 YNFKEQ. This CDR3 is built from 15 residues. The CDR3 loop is CASSQDGQGTQPQHF. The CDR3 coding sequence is TGTGCCAGCAGCCAAGATGGGCAGGGGACTCAGCCCCAGCATTTT.

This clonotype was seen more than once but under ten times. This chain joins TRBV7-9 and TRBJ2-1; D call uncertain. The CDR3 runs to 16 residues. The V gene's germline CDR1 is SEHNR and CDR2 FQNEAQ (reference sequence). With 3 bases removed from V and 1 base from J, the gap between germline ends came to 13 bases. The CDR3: CASSLGFRGSYNEQFF. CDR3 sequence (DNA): TGTGCCAGCAGCTTGGGCTTCAGAGGTTCCTACAATGAGCAGTTCTTC.

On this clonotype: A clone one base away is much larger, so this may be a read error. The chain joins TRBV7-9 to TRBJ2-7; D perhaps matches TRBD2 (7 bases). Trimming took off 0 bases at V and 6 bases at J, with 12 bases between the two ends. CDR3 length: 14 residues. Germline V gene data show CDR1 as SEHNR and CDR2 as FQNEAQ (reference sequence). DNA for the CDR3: TGTGCCAGCAGCTTAGCGGAGGGGGGGGTCGAGCAGTACTTC. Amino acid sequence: CASSLAEGGVEQYF.

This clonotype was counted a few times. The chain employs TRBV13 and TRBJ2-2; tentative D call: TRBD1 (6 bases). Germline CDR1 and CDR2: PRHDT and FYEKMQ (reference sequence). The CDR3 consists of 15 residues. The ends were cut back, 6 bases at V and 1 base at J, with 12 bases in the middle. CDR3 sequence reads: CASRRDTENTGELFF. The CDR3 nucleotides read TGTGCCAGCAGGAGGGACACGGAGAACACCGGGGAGCTGTTTTTT.

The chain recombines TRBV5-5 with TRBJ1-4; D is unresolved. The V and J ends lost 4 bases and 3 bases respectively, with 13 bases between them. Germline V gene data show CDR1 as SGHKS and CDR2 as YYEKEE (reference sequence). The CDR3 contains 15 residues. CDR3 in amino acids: CASSLPGSANEKLFF. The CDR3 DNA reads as TGTGCCAGCAGCCTACCCGGGTCAGCTAATGAAAAACTGTTTTTT.

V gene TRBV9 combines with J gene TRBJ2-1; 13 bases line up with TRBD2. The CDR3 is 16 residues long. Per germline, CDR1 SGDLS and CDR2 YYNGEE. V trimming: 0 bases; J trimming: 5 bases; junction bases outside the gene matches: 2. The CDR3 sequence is CASSVGGTSGNNEQFF. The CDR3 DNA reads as TGTGCCAGCAGCGTAGGTGGGACTAGCGGGAACAATGAGCAGTTCTTC.

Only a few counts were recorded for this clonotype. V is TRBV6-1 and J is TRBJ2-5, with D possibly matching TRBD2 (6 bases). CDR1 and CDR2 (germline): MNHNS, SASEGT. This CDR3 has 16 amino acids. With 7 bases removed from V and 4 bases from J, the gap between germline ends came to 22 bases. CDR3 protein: CASIGALAFAGETQYF. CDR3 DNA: TGTGCCAGCATAGGGGCCCTAGCGTTTGCGGGAGAGACCCAGTACTTC.

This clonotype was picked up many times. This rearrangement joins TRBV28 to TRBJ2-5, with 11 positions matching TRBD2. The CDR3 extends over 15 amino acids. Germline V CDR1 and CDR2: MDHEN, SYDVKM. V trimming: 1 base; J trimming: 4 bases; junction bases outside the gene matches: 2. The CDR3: CASSLYLAGGETQYF. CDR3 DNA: TGTGCCAGCAGTTTATACCTAGCGGGAGGAGAGACCCAGTACTTC.

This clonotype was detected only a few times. The CDR3 here is CASSSDITTDTQYF. The CDR3 DNA reads TGTGCCAGCAGCTCAGACATTACCACAGATACGCAGTATTTT. The genes are TRBV27 and TRBJ2-3, with unresolved D. Looked up from germline, CDR1 is MNHEY and CDR2 is SMNVEV (reference sequence). The V end lost 6 bases, the J end lost 2 bases, and 12 bases lay between the germline ends. The CDR3 is 14 amino acids.

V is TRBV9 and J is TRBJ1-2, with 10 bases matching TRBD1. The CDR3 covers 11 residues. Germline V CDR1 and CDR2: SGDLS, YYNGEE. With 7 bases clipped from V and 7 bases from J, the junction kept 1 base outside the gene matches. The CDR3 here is CASRDRGGYTF. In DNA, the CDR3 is TGTGCCAGCCGGGACAGGGGTGGCTACACCTTC.

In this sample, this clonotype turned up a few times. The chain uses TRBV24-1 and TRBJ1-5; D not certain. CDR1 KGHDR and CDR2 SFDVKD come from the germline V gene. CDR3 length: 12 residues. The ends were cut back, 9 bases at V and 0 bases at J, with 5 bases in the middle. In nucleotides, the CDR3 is TGTGCCACCGGGTATAGCAATCAGCCCCAGCATTTT. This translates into CATGYSNQPQHF.

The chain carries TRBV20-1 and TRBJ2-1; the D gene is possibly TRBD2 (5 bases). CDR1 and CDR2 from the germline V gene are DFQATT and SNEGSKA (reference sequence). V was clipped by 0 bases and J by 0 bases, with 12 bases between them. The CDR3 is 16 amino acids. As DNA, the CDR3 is TGCAGTGCTAGAGAAGGGAGTCGGAGCTCCTACAATGAGCAGTTCTTC. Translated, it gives CSAREGSRSSYNEQFF.

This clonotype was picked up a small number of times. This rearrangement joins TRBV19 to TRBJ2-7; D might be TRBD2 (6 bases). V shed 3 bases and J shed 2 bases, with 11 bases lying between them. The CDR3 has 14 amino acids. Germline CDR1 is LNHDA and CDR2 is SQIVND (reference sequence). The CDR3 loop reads CASSMRRDPYEQYF. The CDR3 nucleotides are TGTGCCAGTAGTATGAGGCGGGATCCCTACGAGCAGTACTTC.

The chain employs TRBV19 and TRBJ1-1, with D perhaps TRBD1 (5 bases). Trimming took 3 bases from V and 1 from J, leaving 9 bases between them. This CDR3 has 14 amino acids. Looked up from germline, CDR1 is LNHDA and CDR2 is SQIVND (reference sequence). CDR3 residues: CASSITGANTEAFF. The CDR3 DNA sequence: TGTGCCAGTAGTATCACTGGGGCGAACACTGAAGCTTTCTTT. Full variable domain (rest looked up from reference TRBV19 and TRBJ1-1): DGGITQSPKYLFRKEGQNVTLSCEQNLNHDAMYWYRQDPGQGLRLIYYSQIVNDFQKGDIAEGYSVSREKKESFPLTVTSAQKNPTAFYLCASSITGANTEAFFGQGTRLTVV.

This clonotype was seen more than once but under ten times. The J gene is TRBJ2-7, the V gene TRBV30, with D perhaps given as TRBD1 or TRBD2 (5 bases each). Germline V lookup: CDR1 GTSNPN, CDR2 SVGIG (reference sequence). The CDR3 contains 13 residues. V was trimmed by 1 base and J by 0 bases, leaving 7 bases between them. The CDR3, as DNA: TGTGCCTGGAGTGCCGGGACCTCCTACGAGCAGTACTTC. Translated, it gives CAWSAGTSYEQYF.

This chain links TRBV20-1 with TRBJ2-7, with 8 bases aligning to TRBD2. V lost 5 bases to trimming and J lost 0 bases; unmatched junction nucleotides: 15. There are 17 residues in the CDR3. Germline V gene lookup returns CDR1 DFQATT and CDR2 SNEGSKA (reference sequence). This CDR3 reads CSARGWVSGSDSYEQYF. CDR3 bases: TGCAGTGCTCGCGGGTGGGTCAGCGGGAGTGACTCCTACGAGCAGTACTTC.

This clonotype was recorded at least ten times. CDR3 sequence: CAWSPGGTEAFF. CDR3 bases: TGTGCCTGGTCTCCGGGGGGCACTGAAGCTTTCTTT. The V gene is TRBV30, the J gene TRBJ1-1; tentative D call: TRBD1 (5 bases). The CDR3 is 12 amino acids. Deletions cut 5 bases from V and 4 bases from J, with 11 bases between. Germline CDR1 GTSNPN, CDR2 SVGIG (reference sequence).

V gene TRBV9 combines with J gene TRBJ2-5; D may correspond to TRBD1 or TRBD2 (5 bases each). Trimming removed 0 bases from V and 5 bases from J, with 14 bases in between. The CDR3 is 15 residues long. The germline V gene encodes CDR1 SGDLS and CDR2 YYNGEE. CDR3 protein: CASSVEAGTGETQYF. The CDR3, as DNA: TGTGCCAGCAGCGTAGAGGCAGGGACGGGGGAGACCCAGTACTTC.

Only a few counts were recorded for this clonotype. CDR3 nucleotide sequence: TGTGCCAGCAGCTTAAGTCCGTTGATCGGGCTTGGCTACACCTTC. Translation gives CASSLSPLIGLGYTF. The chain has TRBV7-3 and TRBJ1-2, with D uncertain. The CDR3 consists of 15 residues. V lost 1 base to trimming and J lost 7 bases, with 16 bases between them. Germline V CDR1 and CDR2: SGHTA, FQGTGA.

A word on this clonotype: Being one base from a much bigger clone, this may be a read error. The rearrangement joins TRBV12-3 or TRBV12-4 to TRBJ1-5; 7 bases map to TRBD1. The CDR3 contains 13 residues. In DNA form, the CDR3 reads TGTGCCGGCAGTGCCAGGGGGAATCAGCCCCAGCATTTT. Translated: CAGSARGNQPQHF.

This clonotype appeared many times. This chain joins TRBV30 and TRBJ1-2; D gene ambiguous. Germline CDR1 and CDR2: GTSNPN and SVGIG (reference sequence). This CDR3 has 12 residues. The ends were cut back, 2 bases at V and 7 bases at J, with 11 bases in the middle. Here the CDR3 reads CAWSRKGPGYTF. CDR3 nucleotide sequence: TGTGCCTGGAGTAGGAAGGGCCCTGGCTACACCTTC.

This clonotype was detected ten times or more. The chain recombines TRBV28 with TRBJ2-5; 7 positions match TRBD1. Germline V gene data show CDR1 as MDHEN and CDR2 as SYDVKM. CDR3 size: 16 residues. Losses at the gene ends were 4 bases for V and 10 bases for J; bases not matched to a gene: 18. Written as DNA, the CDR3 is TGTGCCAGCAGTTCAACCGGGACAGACACCCCAGGGGACCAGTACTTC. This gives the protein CASSSTGTDTPGDQYF.